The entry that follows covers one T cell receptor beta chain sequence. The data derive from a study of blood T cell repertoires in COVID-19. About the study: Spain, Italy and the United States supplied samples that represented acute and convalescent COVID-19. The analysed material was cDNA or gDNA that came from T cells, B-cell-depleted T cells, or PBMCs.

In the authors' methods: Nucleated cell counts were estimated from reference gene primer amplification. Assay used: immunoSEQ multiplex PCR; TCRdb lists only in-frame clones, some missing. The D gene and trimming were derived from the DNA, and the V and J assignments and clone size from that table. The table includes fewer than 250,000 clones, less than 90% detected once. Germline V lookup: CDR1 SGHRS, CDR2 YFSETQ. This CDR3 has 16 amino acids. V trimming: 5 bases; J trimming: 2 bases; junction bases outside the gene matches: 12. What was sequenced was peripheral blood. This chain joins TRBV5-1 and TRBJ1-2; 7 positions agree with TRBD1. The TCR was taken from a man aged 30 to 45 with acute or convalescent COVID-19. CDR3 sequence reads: CASSPQMRQGNYGYTF. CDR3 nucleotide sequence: TGCGCCAGCAGTCCCCAAATGAGACAGGGAAACTATGGCTACACCTTC.